This T cell receptor beta chain was captured by sequencing in a study of human thymus T cells. Resections from corrective heart surgery supplied the thymus tissue. Healthy Finnish infants undergoing corrective surgery for congenital heart defects were the donors. Sequencing was performed with immunoSEQ multiplex PCR; in TCRdb, only in-frame clones are kept and a portion is missing. Of roughly 120,000 clones listed, 90% to 95% were seen once; the top ten hold roughly 0.024%. This clone appeared a single time. What it binds is unknown. This CDR3 region has 18 residues. With V trimmed by 4 bases and J by 3 bases, 15 bases remained unmatched. The germline gives CDR1 MNHEY, CDR2 SMNVEV (reference sequence). Whole-study findings and limits: Reports from related research described highly overlapping thymic repertoires among unrelated individuals. An apparent bias in V and J gene usage was seen in thymic and blood repertoires.

This TCR derives from a boy in the first two years of life with a congenital heart defect but otherwise immunologically healthy. The sequenced sample consisted of thymus tissue. The chain uses TRBV27 and TRBJ1-1; TRBD1 matches at 9 bases. The CDR3 spells CASSSLRGEQGAYTEAFF. CDR3 DNA sequence: TGTGCCAGCAGTTCCCTAAGGGGGGAACAGGGGGCGTACACTGAAGCTTTCTTT.